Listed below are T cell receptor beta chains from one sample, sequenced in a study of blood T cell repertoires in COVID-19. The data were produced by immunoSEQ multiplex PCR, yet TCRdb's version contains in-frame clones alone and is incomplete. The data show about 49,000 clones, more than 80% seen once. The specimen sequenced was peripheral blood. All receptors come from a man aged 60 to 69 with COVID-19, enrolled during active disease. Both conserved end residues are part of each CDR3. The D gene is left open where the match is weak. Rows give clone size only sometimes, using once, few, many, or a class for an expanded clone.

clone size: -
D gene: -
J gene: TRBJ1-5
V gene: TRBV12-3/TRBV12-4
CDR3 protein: CASSFGGNQPQHF
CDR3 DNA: TGTGCCAGCAGTTTCGGGGGAAATCAGCCCCAGCATTTT

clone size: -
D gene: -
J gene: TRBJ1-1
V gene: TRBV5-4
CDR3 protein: CASSPIGQHTEAFF
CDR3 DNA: TGTGCCAGCAGCCCAATCGGACAGCACACTGAAGCTTTCTTT

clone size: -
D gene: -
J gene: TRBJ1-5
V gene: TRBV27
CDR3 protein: CASSLSPPGPQHF
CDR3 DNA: TGTGCCAGCAGTTTATCCCCCCCGGGGCCCCAGCATTTT

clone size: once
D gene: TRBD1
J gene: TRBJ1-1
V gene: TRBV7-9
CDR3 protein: CASSVTQGAMAEAFF
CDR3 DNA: TGTGCCAGCAGCGTGACACAGGGGGCGATGGCTGAAGCTTTCTTT

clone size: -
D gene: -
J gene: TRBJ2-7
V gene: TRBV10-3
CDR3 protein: CATTGLGEQYF
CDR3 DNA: TGTGCCACTACAGGGTTGGGTGAGCAGTACTTC

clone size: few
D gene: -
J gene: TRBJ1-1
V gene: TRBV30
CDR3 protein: CAEKPSVNTEAFF
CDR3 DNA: TGTGCCGAAAAACCTTCGGTGAACACTGAAGCTTTCTTT

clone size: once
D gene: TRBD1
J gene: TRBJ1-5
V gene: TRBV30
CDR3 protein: CAWSGTENQPQHF
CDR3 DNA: TGTGCCTGGTCCGGGACAGAGAATCAGCCCCAGCATTTT

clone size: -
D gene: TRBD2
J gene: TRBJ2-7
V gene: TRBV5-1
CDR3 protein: CASSAGLAGGQEQYF
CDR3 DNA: TGCGCCAGCAGCGCGGGACTAGCGGGGGGGCAAGAGCAGTACTTC

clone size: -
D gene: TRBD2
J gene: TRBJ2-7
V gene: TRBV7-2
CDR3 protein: CASSLTGAGAFSYEQYF
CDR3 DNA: TGTGCCAGCAGCTTAACGGGAGCGGGGGCCTTCTCCTACGAGCAGTACTTC

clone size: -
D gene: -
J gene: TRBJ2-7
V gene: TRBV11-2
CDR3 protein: CASSYPGRGGFYEQYF
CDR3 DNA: TGTGCCAGCAGCTACCCGGGGAGAGGCGGATTCTACGAGCAGTACTTC

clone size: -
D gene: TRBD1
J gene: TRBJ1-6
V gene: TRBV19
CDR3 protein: CAELGQGNTPLHF
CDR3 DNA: TGTGCCGAGCTGGGACAGGGAAATACACCCCTCCACTTT

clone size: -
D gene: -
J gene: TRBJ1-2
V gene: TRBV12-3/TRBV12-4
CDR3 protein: CASSETNYGYTF
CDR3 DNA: TGTGCCAGCAGTGAGACTAACTATGGCTACACCTTC

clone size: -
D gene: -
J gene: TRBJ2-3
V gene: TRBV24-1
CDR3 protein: CATGQGDTQYF
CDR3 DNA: TGTGCCACCGGCCAGGGGGATACGCAGTATTTT

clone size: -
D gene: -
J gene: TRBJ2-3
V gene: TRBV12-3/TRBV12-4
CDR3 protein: CASRPGADTQYF
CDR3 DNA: TGTGCCAGCAGACCGGGGGCAGATACGCAGTATTTT

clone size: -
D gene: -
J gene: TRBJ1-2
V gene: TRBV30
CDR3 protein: CAWRETANYGYTF
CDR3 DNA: TGTGCCTGGAGGGAGACAGCTAACTATGGCTACACCTTC

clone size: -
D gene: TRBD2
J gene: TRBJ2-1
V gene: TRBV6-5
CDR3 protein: CASRAGLADYNEQFF
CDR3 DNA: TGTGCCAGCAGGGCAGGGCTAGCGGATTACAATGAGCAGTTCTTC

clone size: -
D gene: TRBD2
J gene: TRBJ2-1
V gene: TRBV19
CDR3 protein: CASSITGGIYNEQFF
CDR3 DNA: TGTGCCAGTAGTATAACGGGGGGGATTTACAATGAGCAGTTCTTC

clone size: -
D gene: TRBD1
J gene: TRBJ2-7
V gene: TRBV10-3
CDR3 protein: CAISEAGGPSYEQYF
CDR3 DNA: TGTGCCATCAGTGAAGCAGGGGGCCCATCCTACGAGCAGTACTTC

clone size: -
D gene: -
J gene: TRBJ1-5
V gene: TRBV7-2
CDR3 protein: CASSLAANQPQHF
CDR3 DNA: TGTGCCAGCAGCTTAGCCGCGAATCAGCCCCAGCATTTT

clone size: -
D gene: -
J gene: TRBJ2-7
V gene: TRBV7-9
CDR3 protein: CASSLYYEQYF
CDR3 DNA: TGTGCCAGCAGCTTATACTACGAGCAGTACTTC

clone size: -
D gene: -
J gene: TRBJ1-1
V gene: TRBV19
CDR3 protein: CASSPLQGPTEAFF
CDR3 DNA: TGTGCCAGTAGCCCGCTCCAGGGTCCCACTGAAGCTTTCTTT

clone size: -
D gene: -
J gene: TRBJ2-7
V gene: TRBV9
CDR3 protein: CASSVEAGNEQYF
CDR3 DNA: TGTGCCAGCAGCGTAGAGGCAGGGAACGAGCAGTACTTC

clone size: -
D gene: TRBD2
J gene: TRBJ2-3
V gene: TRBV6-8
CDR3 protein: CASHSRIAGAKDTQYF
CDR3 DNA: TGTGCCAGCCATAGCCGGATAGCGGGAGCGAAAGATACGCAGTATTTT

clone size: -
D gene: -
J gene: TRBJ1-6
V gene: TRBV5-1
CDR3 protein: CASSLAPHRDNSPLHF
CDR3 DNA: TGCGCCAGCAGCTTGGCCCCCCATCGGGATAATTCACCCCTCCACTTT

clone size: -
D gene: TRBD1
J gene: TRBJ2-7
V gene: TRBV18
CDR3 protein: CASSPNRGEQYF
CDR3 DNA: TGTGCCAGCTCCCCCAACAGGGGCGAGCAGTACTTC

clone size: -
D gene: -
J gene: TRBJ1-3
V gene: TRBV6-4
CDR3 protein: CANSFQGSPLSGNTIYF
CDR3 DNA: TGTGCCAACTCATTTCAAGGGAGCCCACTCTCTGGAAACACCATATATTTT

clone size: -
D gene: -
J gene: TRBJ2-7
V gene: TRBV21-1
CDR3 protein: CASSTQRGYEQYF
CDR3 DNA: TGTGCCAGCAGCACCCAACGGGGCTACGAGCAGTACTTC

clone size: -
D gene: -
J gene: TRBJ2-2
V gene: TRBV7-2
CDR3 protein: CASSLSSGYTGELFF
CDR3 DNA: TGTGCCAGCAGCTTGAGTAGCGGTTACACCGGGGAGCTGTTTTTT

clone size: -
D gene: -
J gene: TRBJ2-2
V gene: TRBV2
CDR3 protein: CASQAALSSGELFF
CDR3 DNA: TGTGCCAGCCAAGCGGCCCTGTCATCCGGGGAGCTGTTTTTT

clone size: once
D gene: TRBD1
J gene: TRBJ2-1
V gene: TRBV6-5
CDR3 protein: CASSRRDRAYNEQFF
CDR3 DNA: TGTGCCAGCAGCCGCCGGGACAGGGCCTACAATGAGCAGTTCTTC

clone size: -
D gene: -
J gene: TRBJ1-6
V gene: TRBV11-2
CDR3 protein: CASSLEGGARFSSYNSPLHF
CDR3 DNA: TGTGCCAGCAGCTTAGAAGGGGGGGCCCGCTTTAGCTCCTATAATTCACCCCTCCACTTT

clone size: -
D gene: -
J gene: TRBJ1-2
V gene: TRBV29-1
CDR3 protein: CSVDDTSYGYTF
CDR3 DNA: TGCAGCGTTGACGACACCTCCTATGGCTACACCTTC

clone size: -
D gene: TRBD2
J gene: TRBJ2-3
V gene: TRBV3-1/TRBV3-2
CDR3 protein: CASSQVGLGSGRATDTQYF
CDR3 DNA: TGTGCCAGCAGCCAAGTGGGCCTGGGCAGCGGGAGGGCCACAGATACGCAGTATTTT

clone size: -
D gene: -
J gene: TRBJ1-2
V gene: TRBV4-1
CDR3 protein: CASSPAPTGGPYGYTF
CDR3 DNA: TGCGCCAGCAGCCCCGCCCCCACGGGGGGCCCCTATGGCTACACCTTC

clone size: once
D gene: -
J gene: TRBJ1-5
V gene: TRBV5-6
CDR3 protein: CASTRGNQPQHF
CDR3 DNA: TGTGCCAGCACCCGGGGAAACCAGCCCCAGCATTTT

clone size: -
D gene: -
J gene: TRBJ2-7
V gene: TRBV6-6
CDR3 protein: CASSPPEGSGMHEQYF
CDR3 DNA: TGTGCCAGCAGTCCCCCGGAAGGGTCAGGGATGCACGAGCAGTACTTC

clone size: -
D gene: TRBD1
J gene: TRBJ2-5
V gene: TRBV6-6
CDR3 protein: CATGQGARQETQYF
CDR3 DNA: TGTGCCACCGGACAGGGGGCGCGTCAAGAGACCCAGTACTTC

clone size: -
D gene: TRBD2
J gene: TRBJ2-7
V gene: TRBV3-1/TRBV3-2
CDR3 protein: CASSGGLAGGLSYEQYF
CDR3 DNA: TGTGCCAGCAGCGGGGGACTAGCGGGAGGCCTTTCCTACGAGCAGTACTTC

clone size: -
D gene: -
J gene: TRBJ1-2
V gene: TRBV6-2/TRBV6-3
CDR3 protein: CASSYQNYGYTF
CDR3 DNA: TGTGCCAGCAGTTATCAGAACTATGGCTACACCTTC

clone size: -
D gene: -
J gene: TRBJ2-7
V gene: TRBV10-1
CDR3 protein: CASSEDGGLNEQYF
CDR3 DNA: TGCGCCAGCAGTGAGGACGGGGGGCTGAACGAGCAGTACTTC

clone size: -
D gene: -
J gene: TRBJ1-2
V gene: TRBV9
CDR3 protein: CASSEGTFGYTF
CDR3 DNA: TGTGCCAGCAGCGAGGGGACATTTGGCTACACCTTC

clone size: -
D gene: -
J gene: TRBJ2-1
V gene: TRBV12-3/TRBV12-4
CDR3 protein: CASSAASNEQFF
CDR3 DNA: TGTGCCAGCAGTGCTGCTAGCAATGAGCAGTTCTTC

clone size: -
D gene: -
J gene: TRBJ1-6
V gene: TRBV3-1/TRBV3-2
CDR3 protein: CASSLLEAHNSPLHF
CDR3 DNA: TGTGCCAGCAGCCTGCTGGAGGCCCATAATTCACCCCTCCACTTT

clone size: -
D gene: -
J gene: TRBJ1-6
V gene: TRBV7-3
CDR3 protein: CASSFGTKNSPLHF
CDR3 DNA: TGTGCCAGCAGCTTTGGGACAAAGAATTCACCCCTCCACTTT

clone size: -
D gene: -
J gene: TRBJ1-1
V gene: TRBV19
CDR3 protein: CASSSTWEGTEAFF
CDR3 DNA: TGTGCCAGTAGTAGTACGTGGGAGGGCACTGAAGCTTTCTTT

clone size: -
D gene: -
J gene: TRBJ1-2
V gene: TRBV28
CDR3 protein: CASSQAGPNYGYTF
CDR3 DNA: TGTGCCAGCAGTCAAGCGGGACCAAACTATGGCTACACCTTC

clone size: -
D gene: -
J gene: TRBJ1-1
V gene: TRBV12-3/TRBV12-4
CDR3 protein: CASSLVGTEAFF
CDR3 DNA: TGTGCCAGCAGTTTGGTCGGCACTGAAGCTTTCTTT

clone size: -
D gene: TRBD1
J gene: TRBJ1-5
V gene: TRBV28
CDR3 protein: CASSTQGGNQPQHF
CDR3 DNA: TGTGCCAGCAGTACACAGGGGGGGAATCAGCCCCAGCATTTT